This passage covers 14 T cell receptor beta chains from one sample sequenced in a study of human T cells and chemical hapten exposure. The time point denotes: patch test 1, 2 weeks after DPC sensitization. The treatment denotes: therapeutic diphenylcyclopropenone sensitization with weekly scalp DPC. Each CDR3 protein is one row after TCRdb ran MiXCR on the RACE reads. Of some 91,000 distinct CDR3 sequences listed, around 11% are singletons. The sample consisted of whole blood, taken in connection with sensitization to the hapten diphenylcyclopropenone (DPC). The receptors were gathered from a woman aged 40 to 50 with alopecia areata. Some clones in this sample may be carry-over from other donors' samples.

This clonotype was seen a few times. This chain joins TRBV7-8 and TRBJ2-6; tentative D call: TRBD1 (5 bases). The CDR3 has 18 amino acids. Germline values: CDR1 SGHVS, CDR2 FQNEAQ. V shed 0 bases and J shed 0 bases, with 12 bases lying between them. DNA for the CDR3: TGTGCCAGCAGCTTAGCCCCAGGGCCACACTCTGGGGCCAACGTCCTGACTTTC. It is translated as CASSLAPGPHSGANVLTF.

About this clonotype: Without the conserved terminal phenylalanine or tryptophan, this CDR3 likely stems from a read error. The J gene is TRBJ2-1, the V gene TRBV20-1, with D possibly being TRBD2 (5 bases). V was clipped by 6 bases and J by 0 bases, with 12 bases between them. The CDR3 contains 14 residues. CDR1 and CDR2 (germline): DFQATT, SNEGSKA (reference sequence). CDR3 region: CSAHLTISYNEQFL. CDR3 in DNA: TGCAGTGCCCACCTGACTATCTCCTACAATGAGCAGTTCCTC.

This clonotype was seen more than once but under ten times. The chain combines TRBV27 with TRBJ2-3; no clear D. The V end lost 7 bases, the J end lost 6 bases, and 23 bases lay between the germline ends. CDR3 length: 16 residues. The germline V gene has CDR1 MNHEY and CDR2 SMNVEV (reference sequence). In nucleotides, the CDR3 is TGTGCCAGCAAGAGGCTCCCAAGTAAAAGGGTCGATACGCAGTATTTT. This gives the protein CASKRLPSKRVDTQYF.

The sample holds many counts of this clonotype. The chain combines TRBV3-1 with TRBJ2-7; 12 bases map to TRBD2. The CDR3 runs 16 residues. The trim removed 1 base at V and 7 bases at J, leaving 8 bases unmatched. CDR1 and CDR2 from the germline V gene are LGHDT and YNNKEL (reference sequence). Written as DNA, the CDR3 is TGTGCCAGCAGCCAAGGGCGACTAGCGGGAGTGAGGGAGCAGTACTTC. Protein: CASSQGRLAGVREQYF.

This clonotype was counted many times. The chain is built from TRBV7-2 and TRBJ2-1; D ambiguous. Germline V CDR1 and CDR2: SGHTA, FQGNSA. The CDR3 has 16 amino acids. Trimming stripped 4 bases from V and 4 bases from J, with 17 bases between. This chain's CDR3 is CASSSRWLSLYNEQFF. In nucleotides, the CDR3 is TGTGCCAGCAGCTCCCGATGGCTTTCGCTTTACAATGAGCAGTTCTTC.

CDR3 in amino acids: CSARGGTPNTEAFF. CDR3 DNA: TGCAGTGCTAGAGGGGGGACACCGAACACTGAAGCTTTCTTT. The chain carries TRBV20-1 and TRBJ1-1; possibly TRBD1 for D (6 bases). Germline V gives CDR1 DFQATT, CDR2 SNEGSKA (reference sequence). The V and J ends lost 1 base and 1 base respectively, with 10 bases between them. The CDR3 runs 14 residues.

This clonotype was observed a few times. The chain carries TRBV7-2 and TRBJ2-3; 14 bases are a match to TRBD2. Germline CDR1 is SGHTA and CDR2 is FQGNSA. The CDR3 contains 16 residues. V was pared by 4 bases and J by 5 bases, with 5 bases of the junction left unmatched. For the CDR3, the DNA is TGTGCCAGCAGCTCAGGACTAGCGGGAGGTGTAGATACGCAGTATTTT. It specifies CASSSGLAGGVDTQYF.

This clonotype was seen repeatedly, ten times or more. The genes are TRBV20-1 and TRBJ2-2; D might be TRBD1 (7 bases). V lost 4 bases and J lost 6, with 15 bases in between. From germline, CDR1 is DFQATT and CDR2 SNEGSKA (reference sequence). The CDR3 is 14 residues long. Written as DNA, the CDR3 is TGCAGTGCTAATCGCAGGGGGGTTGCCGGGGAGCTGTTTTTT. It encodes CSANRRGVAGELFF.

The table lists this clonotype with a few counts. The chain uses TRBV5-4 and TRBJ2-7, with 7 bases aligning to TRBD1. The CDR3 has 14 residues. Germline V lookup: CDR1 SGHNT, CDR2 YYREEE (reference sequence). Trimming cost V 3 bases and J 3 bases; bases outside gene matches: 6. The CDR3, as DNA: TGTGCCAGCAGCTCCGCCGGGACAGACTACGAGCAGTACTTC. Protein product: CASSSAGTDYEQYF. Together with reference TRBV5-4 and TRBJ2-7, the CDR3 gives the full variable domain: ETGVTQSPTHLIKTRGQQVTLRCSSQSGHNTVSWYQQALGQGPQFIFQYYREEENGRGNFPPRFSGLQFPNYSSELNVNALELDDSALYLCASSSAGTDYEQYFGPGTRLTVT.

The sample holds a few counts of this clonotype. The J gene is TRBJ1-6, the V gene TRBV30; D remains unclear. V lost 2 bases, J lost 5 bases, and 7 bases lay in between. Germline V lookup: CDR1 GTSNPN, CDR2 SVGIG (reference sequence). This CDR3 spans 13 amino acids. This CDR3 reads CAWSRRNNSPLHF. The CDR3 DNA reads TGTGCCTGGAGTCGCCGGAATAATTCACCCCTCCACTTT.

This clonotype was counted ten times or more. This chain links TRBV5-4 with TRBJ2-1, with D perhaps given as TRBD1 or TRBD2 (7 bases each). Germline V gene lookup returns CDR1 SGHNT and CDR2 YYREEE (reference sequence). This CDR3 is built from 16 residues. Trimming took off 3 bases at V and 6 bases at J, with 19 bases between the two ends. This CDR3 reads CASSSRRGGLVNEQFF. In DNA form, the CDR3 reads TGTGCCAGCAGCTCCCGCAGGGGGGGGTTGGTCAATGAGCAGTTCTTC.

This clonotype was counted ten times or more. The chain employs TRBV11-1 and TRBJ2-3; unclear D gene. CDR1 is SGHAT and CDR2 is FQDESV in the germline V gene (reference sequence). The germline V and J ends were trimmed by 5 bases and 2 bases, with 11 bases remaining between them. This CDR3 has 14 amino acids. Written as DNA, the CDR3 is TGTGCCAGCAGCCCAGGTCTCAACACAGATACGCAGTATTTT. It specifies CASSPGLNTDTQYF.

This clonotype was observed a few times. This chain connects TRBV7-3 to TRBJ2-3; 10 bases agree with TRBD2. V gave up 5 bases and J gave up 4 bases; unmatched junction bases: 6. This CDR3 contains 15 residues. Germline CDR1 and CDR2: SGHTA and FQGTGA. The CDR3 region is CASSQSLAGADTQYF. The CDR3, as DNA: TGTGCCAGCAGCCAGTCCCTAGCGGGGGCAGATACGCAGTATTTT. The variable domain in full, completed from reference TRBV7-3 and TRBJ2-3, reads GAGVSQTPSNKVTEKGKYVELRCDPISGHTALYWYRQSLGQGPEFLIYFQGTGAADDSGLPNDRFFAVRPEGSVSTLKIQRTERGDSAVYLCASSQSLAGADTQYFGPGTRLTVL.

This clonotype has more than one count but fewer than ten. The chain is built from TRBV10-3 and TRBJ2-3, with 9 positions matching TRBD2. Germline V CDR1 and CDR2: ENHRY, SYGVKD. Trimming took 4 bases from V and 2 from J; bases not matched to a gene: 7. The CDR3 loop spans 16 amino acids. The CDR3: CAISGRAGGPTDTQYF. CDR3 nucleotide sequence: TGTGCCATCAGTGGTCGGGCGGGAGGGCCCACAGATACGCAGTATTTT.